This T cell receptor beta chain comes out of a study of Ad26.COV2.S vaccination and SARS-CoV-2 variants. About the study: Ad26.COV2.S, an intramuscular injection, was given once or twice 56 days apart. Whole-study findings and limits: From the TCR breadth and depth analyses, total T cell responses may have been underestimated.

Concerning this clone: The antigen is unknown.

The sample's treatment: around 19 received Ad26.COV2.S at low or high dose, single or two shots; roughly five received placebo; per-sample allocation not given. On day 63 after the first injection, vaccine and placebo recipients gave samples. Adults aged 18-55 years in Boston included the donor. The study used a vaccine consisting of an Ad26 vector that expressed Wuhan-strain SARS-CoV-2 spike. This CDR3 is built from 14 residues. Germline values: CDR1 MDHEN, CDR2 SYDVKM. After removal of 6 bases from V and 3 bases from J, the junction contained 4 bases not matched to a gene. This table comes from immunoSEQ multiplex PCR, and its TCRdb copy is limited to in-frame clones, with some not included. The table lists around 420,000 clones, 70% to 90% of them singletons.

The chain is built from TRBV28 and TRBJ1-4; TRBD1 matches 7 bases. This clonotype was sampled from a person aged 18-65 years who received the Ad26.COV2.S COVID-19 vaccine or a placebo. Sequencing used peripheral blood, obtained in a trial of Ad26.COV2.S vaccine versus placebo. CDR3 protein: CASSTQGPNEKLFF. Written as DNA, the CDR3 is TGTGCCAGCAGCACACAGGGGCCTAATGAAAAACTGTTTTTT.